This T cell receptor (beta chain) came from a study of T-cell reconstitution after alpha-beta-depleted transplantation in children. The study's findings and limits: Several hundred expanded graft clones reportedly gave rise to the alpha-beta T cells present about two months after transplant. T-cell numbers and diversity one year post-transplant derived largely from freshly generated T cells.

With regard to this clonotype: What it binds is unknown.

V lost 3 bases and J 8 bases, leaving 15 bases between the germline ends. The CDR3 extends over 14 amino acids. Germline CDR1 SGHDT, CDR2 YYEEEE. Using unique molecular identifiers, the investigators prepared the TCRbeta library. One entry per CDR3 protein, called by TCRdb with MiXCR from the PCR reads. The table includes about 830,000 distinct CDR3 sequences, under 20% detected once. V gene TRBV5-6 combines with J gene TRBJ2-1; perhaps TRBD1 as D (5 bases). The clonotype comes from a male patient younger than 18 who had a stem cell transplant for acute lymphoblastic leukemia, so the T cells may come from the graft donor. The material sequenced was PBMCs, mostly from graft donor cells, taken 360 days after TCRalphabeta/CD19-depleted stem cell transplant. CDR3 nucleotides: TGTGCCAGCAGCTCTTATGGGCAGGGCTATGAGCAGTTCTTC. Residues: CASSSYGQGYEQFF.